A selection of T cell receptor beta chains follows, all from one sample in a study of a mutant IDH1 vaccine in newly diagnosed glioma. Method: immunoSEQ multiplex PCR; TCRdb's copy keeps in-frame clones and lacks some. The sample gives more than 80,000 clones, 83% of which show up once; 7% to 9% is in the top ten. The source was PBMCs, collected from a glioma patient treated with radiotherapy, temozolomide or both. The receptors come from a woman aged 45-59 years with glioma. The CDR3 runs from the conserved cysteine through the conserved F or W. Fields, in order: J gene, clone size, V gene, D gene, CDR3 protein, CDR3 DNA. A D gene is named only where the DNA matches it firmly. Clone size is shown for a subset of rows, as once, few, many or a class of expanded clone.

TRBJ2-7	once	TRBV11-2	TRBD2	CASSPIAGGTYEQYF	TGTGCCAGCAGCCCCATAGCGGGGGGGACCTACGAGCAGTACTTC
TRBJ1-1	few	TRBV9	-	CASSVPLGANTEAFF	TGTGCCAGCAGCGTACCCTTGGGGGCGAACACTGAAGCTTTCTTT
TRBJ1-5	few	TRBV7-8	TRBD1	CASSLDRGSNQPQHF	TGTGCCAGCAGCTTGGACAGGGGGAGCAATCAGCCCCAGCATTTT
TRBJ1-1	-	TRBV10-2	-	CATGTEAFF	TGCGCCACGGGGACTGAAGCTTTCTTT
TRBJ1-2	-	TRBV2	-	CASMQDSRDGYTF	TGTGCCAGCATGCAGGACTCTCGGGATGGCTACACCTTC
TRBJ1-5	few	TRBV15	TRBD1	CATSTSGTVNQPQHF	TGTGCCACCAGCACAAGCGGGACAGTCAATCAGCCCCAGCATTTT
TRBJ2-3	-	TRBV30	TRBD2	CAWSVRTSGTDTQYF	TGTGCCTGGAGTGTCCGGACTAGCGGCACAGATACGCAGTATTTT
TRBJ2-7	few	TRBV27	-	CASSTRVAGRYEQYF	TGTGCCAGCAGTACACGCGTGGCAGGGCGCTACGAGCAGTACTTC
TRBJ1-1	-	TRBV7-9	TRBD1	CASSIWDREGAEAFF	TGTGCCAGCAGCATATGGGACAGGGAAGGCGCTGAAGCTTTCTTT
TRBJ2-7	-	TRBV19	-	CASSGSAYEQYF	TGTGCCAGTAGTGGCAGTGCCTACGAGCAGTACTTC
TRBJ2-7	-	TRBV6-1	TRBD1	CASSARDRADEQYF	TGTGCCAGCAGTGCCCGGGACAGGGCCGACGAGCAGTACTTC
TRBJ1-2	-	TRBV10-2	-	CASRASGLYGYTF	TGCGCCAGCAGGGCCTCGGGTCTATACGGCTACACCTTC
TRBJ2-2	-	TRBV7-8	-	CASSLGGPGITGELFF	TGTGCCAGCAGCTTAGGGGGGCCAGGGATAACCGGGGAGCTGTTTTTT
TRBJ2-1	-	TRBV19	TRBD2	CASTPTGGGSYNEQFF	TGTGCCAGTACCCCGACGGGCGGGGGTTCCTACAATGAGCAGTTCTTC
TRBJ1-5	-	TRBV29-1	-	CSVEDGTDYNQPQHF	TGCAGCGTTGAAGATGGGACGGACTATAATCAGCCCCAGCATTTT
TRBJ2-7	-	TRBV27	-	CASSRPGAPYEQYF	TGTGCCAGCAGTAGGCCCGGGGCTCCCTACGAGCAGTACTTC
TRBJ1-3	-	TRBV27	-	CASIGDSGNTIYF	TGTGCCAGCATTGGGGACTCTGGAAACACCATATATTTT
TRBJ2-3	-	TRBV7-2	-	CASSSLSGLTTDTQYF	TGTGCCAGCAGCTCACTATCAGGTCTAACCACAGATACGCAGTATTTT
TRBJ2-1	once	TRBV27	TRBD1	CASSLTGAPEQFF	TGTGCCAGCAGTTTAACAGGGGCTCCCGAGCAGTTCTTC
TRBJ2-7	-	TRBV27	TRBD2	CASSTTSGGNEQYF	TGTGCCAGCAGCACGACTAGCGGGGGAAACGAGCAGTACTTC
TRBJ2-3	-	TRBV4-1	TRBD2	CASSQGLLAGGRNTQYF	TGCGCCAGCAGCCAGGGGCTTCTAGCGGGGGGGCGTAATACGCAGTATTTT
TRBJ2-7	-	TRBV11-3	-	CASSLPGSTYEQYF	TGTGCCAGCAGCCTTCCGGGATCGACCTACGAGCAGTACTTC
TRBJ1-4	once	TRBV7-8	-	CASSLRPATNEKLFF	TGTGCCAGCAGCTTGCGCCCTGCAACTAATGAAAAACTGTTTTTT
TRBJ2-2	-	TRBV6-5	-	CASSYSKQATGELFF	TGTGCCAGCAGTTACTCGAAACAGGCTACCGGGGAGCTGTTTTTT
TRBJ2-7	-	TRBV28	TRBD1	CASSSGQVSSYEQYF	TGTGCCAGCAGTTCCGGACAGGTGAGCTCCTACGAGCAGTACTTC
TRBJ1-1	-	TRBV6-6	-	CASSYTGQNTEAFF	TGTGCCAGCAGTTACACAGGGCAGAACACTGAAGCTTTCTTT
TRBJ1-2	few	TRBV7-9	-	CASSLEGVNYGYTF	TGTGCCAGCAGCTTAGAGGGCGTTAACTATGGCTACACCTTC
TRBJ2-3	-	TRBV5-6	-	CASSRLTGGPGVDTQYF	TGTGCCAGCAGCCGTCTGACCGGTGGTCCAGGCGTAGATACGCAGTATTTT
TRBJ1-1	few	TRBV19	-	CASRRGLENTEAFF	TGTGCCAGTAGAAGAGGCCTCGAGAACACTGAAGCTTTCTTT
TRBJ1-4	-	TRBV19	TRBD1	CASSLGQGSRKLFF	TGTGCCAGTAGTCTCGGACAGGGGAGTAGAAAACTGTTTTTT
TRBJ2-7	once	TRBV6-5	TRBD1	CASSYRDRDAYEQYF	TGTGCCAGCAGTTACCGGGACAGGGACGCCTACGAGCAGTACTTC
TRBJ1-1	-	TRBV5-5	TRBD1	CASSPRTGSTEAFF	TGTGCCAGCAGCCCTAGGACAGGTAGCACTGAAGCTTTCTTT
TRBJ2-3	-	TRBV7-2	-	CASSFGGPDTQYF	TGTGCCAGCAGCTTTGGGGGGCCAGATACGCAGTATTTT
TRBJ2-2	-	TRBV6-5	-	CASSYKGSTGELFF	TGTGCCAGCAGTTACAAGGGTTCCACCGGGGAGCTGTTTTTT
TRBJ1-5	-	TRBV11-2	TRBD1	CASSFRGRGQPQHF	TGTGCCAGCAGCTTCAGGGGGCGCGGCCAGCCCCAGCATTTT
TRBJ2-5	-	TRBV5-1	TRBD2	CASKREGETQYF	TGCGCCAGCAAACGGGAGGGAGAGACCCAGTACTTC
TRBJ2-6	once	TRBV19	TRBD1	CASSPDRAGANVLTF	TGTGCCAGTAGTCCGGACAGGGCTGGGGCCAACGTCCTGACTTTC
TRBJ1-1	once	TRBV18	-	CASFYVGGNTEAFF	TGTGCCAGCTTTTACGTTGGCGGAAACACTGAAGCTTTCTTT
TRBJ2-2	-	TRBV2	TRBD1	CASSEQGVNTGELFF	TGTGCCAGCAGTGAACAGGGGGTGAACACCGGGGAGCTGTTTTTT
TRBJ2-7	-	TRBV27	TRBD1	CASSESAPGQGLYEQYF	TGTGCCAGCAGTGAGTCGGCCCCGGGACAGGGCCTATACGAGCAGTACTTC
TRBJ2-6	-	TRBV18	-	CASSPRTSGANVLTF	TGTGCCAGCTCACCGCGGACTTCTGGGGCCAACGTCCTGACTTTC
TRBJ2-7	-	TRBV7-2	-	CASSLQVAVEYEQYF	TGTGCCAGCAGCCTTCAGGTTGCGGTGGAATACGAGCAGTACTTC